A selection of T cell receptor beta chains follows, all from one sample in a study of blood T cell repertoires in COVID-19. TCRdb keeps only in-frame clones here, not all; method: immunoSEQ multiplex PCR. The repertoire holds roughly 63,000 clones, with approximately 82% as singletons. Source material: peripheral blood. The receptors come from a man older than 75 with acute or convalescent COVID-19. Each CDR3 is given with its conserved first and last residue. The order of the fields is clone size, V gene, J gene, CDR3 length, CDR3 protein. Not all rows give a size; the values are once, few, many and, for expanded clones, a class.

abundance: NA; v_gene: TRBV3-1/TRBV3-2; j_gene: TRBJ2-2; len: 13; CDR3aa: CASSNLGAGELFF
abundance: NA; v_gene: TRBV15; j_gene: TRBJ1-5; len: 15; CDR3aa: CATSSGTGGNQPQHF
abundance: once; v_gene: TRBV12-3/TRBV12-4; j_gene: TRBJ2-1; len: 13; CDR3aa: CASSTDTYNEQFF
abundance: NA; v_gene: TRBV24-1; j_gene: TRBJ2-1; len: 15; CDR3aa: CATSDRTWGGGEQFF
abundance: NA; v_gene: TRBV4-2; j_gene: TRBJ1-6; len: 16; CDR3aa: CASSQVGTGNNSPLHF
abundance: NA; v_gene: TRBV30; j_gene: TRBJ2-3; len: 14; CDR3aa: CAWSAGGSTDTQYF
abundance: NA; v_gene: TRBV2; j_gene: TRBJ1-5; len: 14; CDR3aa: CASSAQDRGQPQHF
abundance: NA; v_gene: TRBV6-5; j_gene: TRBJ2-2; len: 15; CDR3aa: CASIGGQANTGELFF
abundance: NA; v_gene: TRBV7-8; j_gene: TRBJ2-1; len: 12; CDR3aa: CASSPNWNEQFF
abundance: NA; v_gene: TRBV18; j_gene: TRBJ2-3; len: 16; CDR3aa: CASSPGTSGRTDTQYF
abundance: NA; v_gene: TRBV6-5; j_gene: TRBJ1-1; len: 13; CDR3aa: CATLTGASTETFF
abundance: NA; v_gene: TRBV11-3; j_gene: TRBJ2-5; len: 13; CDR3aa: CATKGDRGETQYF
abundance: NA; v_gene: TRBV30; j_gene: TRBJ1-2; len: 12; CDR3aa: CAWSRGNYGYTF
abundance: NA; v_gene: TRBV19; j_gene: TRBJ1-4; len: 14; CDR3aa: CASSSGQVGEKLFF
abundance: NA; v_gene: TRBV19; j_gene: TRBJ1-5; len: 15; CDR3aa: CASTAGGLGNQPQHF
abundance: NA; v_gene: TRBV10-1; j_gene: TRBJ2-3; len: 13; CDR3aa: CASSEELAGPQYF
abundance: NA; v_gene: TRBV3-1/TRBV3-2; j_gene: TRBJ2-3; len: 12; CDR3aa: CASSQAGDTQYF
abundance: NA; v_gene: TRBV3-1/TRBV3-2; j_gene: TRBJ2-2; len: 14; CDR3aa: CATRGWGDTGELFF
abundance: NA; v_gene: TRBV5-5; j_gene: TRBJ1-1; len: 15; CDR3aa: CASSLGGLRNTEAFF
abundance: NA; v_gene: TRBV5-4; j_gene: TRBJ1-2; len: 14; CDR3aa: CASSSYREPYGYTF
abundance: once; v_gene: TRBV24-1; j_gene: TRBJ2-1; len: 14; CDR3aa: CATSDSGGYNEQFF
abundance: NA; v_gene: TRBV7-9; j_gene: TRBJ2-1; len: 16; CDR3aa: CASSFWLAFTYNEQFF
abundance: once; v_gene: TRBV11-3; j_gene: TRBJ2-5; len: 15; CDR3aa: CASSLQGAGGETQYF
abundance: NA; v_gene: TRBV5-1; j_gene: TRBJ1-1; len: 14; CDR3aa: CASSETGVNTEAFF
abundance: NA; v_gene: TRBV5-6; j_gene: TRBJ1-1; len: 15; CDR3aa: CASSLGVGWATEAFF
abundance: few; v_gene: TRBV5-1; j_gene: TRBJ1-4; len: 14; CDR3aa: CASSLAGPLGKLFF
abundance: NA; v_gene: TRBV5-1; j_gene: TRBJ1-2; len: 14; CDR3aa: CASSRDRVSYGYTF
abundance: NA; v_gene: TRBV28; j_gene: TRBJ1-2; len: 13; CDR3aa: CASSLPGVRGYTF
abundance: NA; v_gene: TRBV3-1/TRBV3-2; j_gene: TRBJ2-2; len: 14; CDR3aa: CASGLAVNTGELFF
abundance: NA; v_gene: TRBV5-8; j_gene: TRBJ2-1; len: 15; CDR3aa: CASSRRTSGRGEQFF
abundance: few; v_gene: TRBV6-5; j_gene: TRBJ1-6; len: 15; CDR3aa: CASTTRGAMGSPLHF
abundance: NA; v_gene: TRBV7-6; j_gene: TRBJ2-5; len: 13; CDR3aa: CASSFRGGETQYF
abundance: NA; v_gene: TRBV30; j_gene: TRBJ2-5; len: 13; CDR3aa: CAWSGTRKETQYF
abundance: few; v_gene: TRBV11-2; j_gene: TRBJ1-1; len: 12; CDR3aa: CASSHRYTEAFF
abundance: medium-sized; v_gene: TRBV6-2/TRBV6-3; j_gene: TRBJ2-7; len: 14; CDR3aa: CASSPDRVIDEQYF
abundance: NA; v_gene: TRBV25-1; j_gene: TRBJ1-3; len: 13; CDR3aa: CASRQNTGNTIYF
abundance: NA; v_gene: TRBV11-2; j_gene: TRBJ1-1; len: 15; CDR3aa: CASSFHIGGSAEAFF
abundance: NA; v_gene: TRBV7-9; j_gene: TRBJ1-4; len: 15; CDR3aa: CASSLFFRGWEKLFF
abundance: NA; v_gene: TRBV5-1; j_gene: TRBJ1-2; len: 15; CDR3aa: CASSASAGTAYGYTF
abundance: NA; v_gene: TRBV12-5; j_gene: TRBJ1-1; len: 12; CDR3aa: CAKGTDDTEAFF
abundance: NA; v_gene: TRBV24-1; j_gene: TRBJ1-5; len: 13; CDR3aa: CATSAEGLRAQHF
abundance: NA; v_gene: TRBV27; j_gene: TRBJ2-7; len: 15; CDR3aa: CASRSGTSVLYEQYF
abundance: NA; v_gene: TRBV4-1; j_gene: TRBJ1-2; len: 18; CDR3aa: CASSLLPSGTTETYGYTF
abundance: NA; v_gene: TRBV10-3; j_gene: TRBJ1-1; len: 14; CDR3aa: CAISEARGNTEAFF
abundance: NA; v_gene: TRBV28; j_gene: TRBJ2-6; len: 16; CDR3aa: CASSSTGYSGANVLTF
abundance: NA; v_gene: TRBV5-4; j_gene: TRBJ2-5; len: 16; CDR3aa: CASSSGTSGGLETQYF
abundance: once; v_gene: TRBV11-2; j_gene: TRBJ2-3; len: 15; CDR3aa: CASSLGKGAPDTQYF
abundance: few; v_gene: TRBV5-5; j_gene: TRBJ1-2; len: 13; CDR3aa: CASSPRLGDGYTF
abundance: few; v_gene: TRBV10-3; j_gene: TRBJ2-7; len: 15; CDR3aa: CAISESTSGSYEQYF
abundance: NA; v_gene: TRBV19; j_gene: TRBJ1-3; len: 12; CDR3aa: CASRSGGNTIYF
abundance: NA; v_gene: TRBV6-2/TRBV6-3; j_gene: TRBJ2-5; len: 16; CDR3aa: CASSYSFGTPQETQYF
abundance: NA; v_gene: TRBV14; j_gene: TRBJ2-7; len: 16; CDR3aa: CASSQDLELAGYEQYF
abundance: NA; v_gene: TRBV6-2/TRBV6-3; j_gene: TRBJ1-6; len: 15; CDR3aa: CASSYGSSYNSPLHF